The entry below describes one TCR beta chain. Its specificity is unknown. This table comes from immunoSEQ multiplex PCR, and its TCRdb copy is limited to in-frame clones, with some not included. The sample holds some 340,000 clones, around four fifths seen once. Stated treatment: about 20 received Ad26.COV2.S at low or high dose, single or two shots; several received placebo; per-sample allocation not given. After the first vaccine or placebo injection, samples were drawn on day 63. It was an adult aged 18-55 years in Boston who was the donor. These data originate in a study of Ad26.COV2.S vaccination and SARS-CoV-2 variants. Study at large: Participant was drawn from the COV1001 Ad26.COV2.S trial arm.

CDR1 and CDR2 (germline): SGHVS, FQNEAQ. The CDR3 contains 15 residues. The trim removed 5 bases at V and 2 bases at J, leaving 8 bases unmatched. Study-wide results and caveats: Those who received vaccine or placebo ended up with similar non-spike TCR breadth. An underestimation of total T cell responses may have resulted from the TCR breadth and depth analyses.

The source material was peripheral blood, sampled in a trial of Ad26.COV2.S vaccine versus placebo. The rearrangement uses TRBV7-8 and TRBJ1-2, with 7 bases lining up with TRBD1. The sequence was obtained from a person between 18 and 65 years old who received the Ad26.COV2.S COVID-19 vaccine or a placebo. The CDR3 DNA is TGTGCCAGCAGCCGAGGGACAGCCTCCAACTATGGCTACACCTTC. Amino acids: CASSRGTASNYGYTF. The full variable domain, with the rest looked up from reference TRBV7-8 and TRBJ1-2, is GAGVSQSPRYKVAKRGQDVALRCDPISGHVSLFWYQQALGQGPEFLTYFQNEAQLDKSGLPSDRFFAERPEGSVSTLKIQRTQQEDSAVYLCASSRGTASNYGYTFGSGTRLTVV.